These 19 T cell receptor beta chains share one sample of origin, sequenced in a study of vaccination effects on CD4 cells after COVID-19. Following 10 days of culture, CD4+ T cells were isolated. Either the mRNA-1273 or the BNT162b2 vaccine was given to participants as two doses. No cognate antigen is known for these TCRs. Data came from immunoSEQ multiplex PCR; TCRdb stores just in-frame clones and leaves some out. The data hold 45,000 to 65,000 clones, with about 78% observed a single time. This specimen consisted of CD4+ T cells from PBMCs cultured without peptide, obtained after COVID-19 vaccination. The receptor source for this set is a human donor who received a COVID-19 vaccine.

This chain uses TRBV30 with TRBJ2-3; the D is unclear. Trimming took off 5 bases at V and 7 bases at J, with 16 bases between the two ends. This CDR3 spans 13 amino acids. The germline gives CDR1 GTSNPN, CDR2 SVGIG (reference sequence). The CDR3 DNA reads TGTGCCTGGTCTATCTCCGGGTTTCATACGCAGTATTTT. This gives the protein CAWSISGFHTQYF.

The chain has TRBV30 and TRBJ1-4; D is ambiguous. Trimming cost V 2 bases and J 7 bases, with 11 bases left between them. This CDR3 spans 13 amino acids. Germline CDR1 GTSNPN, CDR2 SVGIG (reference sequence). The CDR3 spells CAWSPGAFEKLFF. The DNA for the CDR3 is TGTGCCTGGAGTCCCGGAGCCTTTGAAAAACTGTTTTTT.

This clone was recorded a few times. The chain recombines TRBV7-9 with TRBJ2-4; no reliable D call. The CDR3 covers 16 residues. Trimming stripped 0 bases from V and 5 bases from J, with 14 bases between. Looked up from germline, CDR1 is SEHNR and CDR2 is FQNEAQ (reference sequence). The CDR3: CASSLAFPADQNIQYF. DNA for the CDR3: TGTGCCAGCAGCTTAGCGTTTCCAGCAGACCAAAACATTCAGTACTTC.

Here the CDR3 DNA reads TGCGCCAGCAGCTCCCTAGCGGGGAACGAGCAGTACTTC. Its translation is CASSSLAGNEQYF. The chain combines TRBV5-1 with TRBJ2-7, with 9 nucleotides matching TRBD2. The CDR3 length is 13 residues. With 3 bases clipped from V and 5 bases from J, the junction kept 3 bases outside the gene matches. Per germline, CDR1 SGHRS and CDR2 YFSETQ.

The CDR3 loop is CASSPGRISYNEQFF. The DNA for the CDR3 is TGTGCCAGCAGCCCCGGGCGGATCTCCTACAATGAGCAGTTCTTC. The chain is built from TRBV7-8 and TRBJ2-1; D gene ambiguous. From germline, CDR1 is SGHVS and CDR2 FQNEAQ. V was shortened by 5 bases and J by 0 bases, with 11 bases between the two germline ends. This CDR3 is 15 amino acids long.

Only a few counts were recorded for this clone. This chain joins TRBV2 and TRBJ1-4; tentative D call: TRBD1 (6 bases). The CDR3 sequence is 16 residues long. V was shortened by 5 bases and J by 2 bases, with 15 bases between the two germline ends. Germline V lookup: CDR1 SNHLY, CDR2 FYNNEI. DNA for the CDR3: TGTGCCAGCAGTAGAAACAGGGTTGGCACTAATGAAAAACTGTTTTTT. It codes for CASSRNRVGTNEKLFF.

A single count supports this clone. The V and J genes are TRBV6-5 and TRBJ1-2; D gene ambiguous. The CDR3 runs 12 residues. Germline loops: CDR1 MNHEY, CDR2 SVGAGI. Trimming shortened V by 7 bases and J by 2 bases, and 8 bases separated the two germline ends. The CDR3 region has the DNA TGTGCCAGCATGGTGGGCAACTATGGCTACACCTTC. Translation gives CASMVGNYGYTF.

The chain couples TRBV30 to TRBJ1-3, with D hard to call. Trimming took off 0 bases at V and 13 bases at J, with 16 bases between the two ends. Germline CDR1 is GTSNPN and CDR2 is SVGIG (reference sequence). The CDR3 consists of 13 residues. The CDR3 coding sequence is TGTGCCTGGAGTGTACTCTTACTGGGTGGGATATATTTT. Its protein product is CAWSVLLLGGIYF. Full variable domain (remainder filled in from reference TRBV30 and TRBJ1-3): SQTIHQWPATLVQPVGSPLSLECTVEGTSNPNLYWYRQAAGRGLQLLFYSVGIGQISSEVPQNLSASRPQDRQFILSSKKLLLSDSGFYLCAWSVLLLGGIYFGEGSWLTVV.

The rearrangement uses TRBV28 and TRBJ2-1; weak D call: TRBD1 (6 bases). Germline CDR1 and CDR2: MDHEN and SYDVKM. Trimming cost V 10 bases and J 8 bases, with 21 bases left between them. CDR3 length equals 14 residues. CDR3 region: CATQRTAAIDEQFF. The CDR3 bases are TGTGCCACCCAGCGGACAGCCGCGATCGATGAGCAGTTCTTC. The full variable domain, in which reference TRBV28 and TRBJ2-1 provide the parts outside the CDR3, is DVKVTQSSRYLVKRTGEKVFLECVQDMDHENMFWYRQDPGLGLRLIYFSYDVKMKEKGDIPEGYSVSREKKERFSLILESASTNQTSMYLCATQRTAAIDEQFFGPGTRLTVL.

This chain joins TRBV12-5 and TRBJ1-1, with 7 bases aligning to TRBD1. The CDR3 spans 16 residues. V lost 4 bases, J lost 0 bases, and 8 bases stayed unmatched. CDR1 LGHNT and CDR2 FRNRAP come from the germline V gene. The CDR3, as DNA: TGTGCTAGTGGTTCGTTAACGGGACAGCTGAACACTGAAGCTTTCTTT. Its protein is CASGSLTGQLNTEAFF.

The CDR3 DNA follows: TGTGCCAGCAGCTTGGACGGACTCTACGAGCAGTACTTC. Residues: CASSLDGLYEQYF. This chain connects TRBV5-5 to TRBJ2-7; maybe TRBD2 (5 bases). This CDR3 is built from 13 residues. Germline V gene sequence: CDR1 SGHKS, CDR2 YYEKEE (reference sequence). The V and J ends lost 0 bases and 3 bases respectively, with 7 bases between them.

This sequence joins TRBV28 and TRBJ2-7; 8 bases match TRBD1. CDR1 is MDHEN and CDR2 is SYDVKM in the germline V gene. The CDR3 is 13 amino acids. The junction had 8 bases not matched to a gene; V was cut back by 6 bases and J by 7 bases. The CDR3 here is CASRTGALAEQYF. Here the CDR3 DNA reads TGTGCCAGCAGGACAGGGGCCCTTGCAGAGCAGTACTTC.

V gene TRBV7-2 combines with J gene TRBJ1-2; the D gene is possibly TRBD1 (5 bases). The CDR3 sequence is 13 residues long. V gave up 5 bases and J gave up 2 bases, with 9 bases separating them. Germline lookup yields CDR1 SGHTA and CDR2 FQGNSA. In DNA, the CDR3 is TGTGCCAGCAGCAGGGACCGGAACTATGGCTACACCTTC. Protein: CASSRDRNYGYTF.

The J gene is TRBJ2-2, the V gene TRBV5-4, with 7 bases aligning to TRBD1. The V segment lost 0 bases and the J segment 6 bases; nucleotides outside the gene matches: 11. From germline, CDR1 is SGHNT and CDR2 YYREEE (reference sequence). The CDR3 sequence is 17 residues long. CDR3 loop: CASSLEGPGGFAGELFF. CDR3 bases: TGTGCCAGCAGCTTGGAAGGCCCAGGGGGATTCGCCGGGGAGCTGTTTTTT. Based on the CDR3 plus reference TRBV5-4 and TRBJ2-2, the full variable domain is ETGVTQSPTHLIKTRGQQVTLRCSSQSGHNTVSWYQQALGQGPQFIFQYYREEENGRGNFPPRFSGLQFPNYSSELNVNALELDDSALYLCASSLEGPGGFAGELFFGEGSRLTVL.

The chain carries TRBV28 and TRBJ1-3; D is uncertain. The CDR3 spans 16 residues. CDR1 MDHEN and CDR2 SYDVKM come from the germline V gene. Trimming pared 1 base from V and 0 bases from J, leaving 10 bases between. The CDR3 region has the DNA TGTGCCAGCAGTTTATACCAGGTTCTCTCTGGAAACACCATATATTTT. Its protein product is CASSLYQVLSGNTIYF.

This sequence joins TRBV5-8 and TRBJ2-3; TRBD2 agrees at 9 bases. The length of the CDR3 is 16 residues. The germline gives CDR1 SGHTS, CDR2 YDEGEE. The ends lost 0 bases at V and 6 bases at J; junction bases unmatched: 8. Here the CDR3 reads CASSLGIAGERDTQYF. The DNA for the CDR3 is TGTGCCAGCAGCTTGGGGATAGCGGGGGAGAGGGATACGCAGTATTTT. The variable domain in full, completed from reference TRBV5-8 and TRBJ2-3, reads EAGVTQSPTHLIKTRGQQATLRCSPISGHTSVYWYQQALGLGLQFLLWYDEGEERNRGNFPPRFSGRQFPNYSSELNVNALELEDSALYLCASSLGIAGERDTQYFGPGTRLTVL.

The chain couples TRBV19 to TRBJ2-6; D remains unclear. The length of the CDR3 is 16 residues. Germline assignment: CDR1 LNHDA and CDR2 SQIVND (reference sequence). Trimming removed 3 bases at V and 0 bases at J, with 9 bases between. In nucleotides, the CDR3 is TGTGCCAGTAGTATCGGCACGAGCTCTGGGGCCAACGTCCTGACTTTC. Protein product: CASSIGTSSGANVLTF.

In this sample, this clone turned up a few times. The chain combines TRBV7-9 with TRBJ1-2; no reliable D call. The V and J ends lost 1 base and 4 bases respectively, with 10 bases between them. The CDR3 runs to 14 residues. Germline V gene lookup returns CDR1 SEHNR and CDR2 FQNEAQ (reference sequence). In nucleotides, the CDR3 is TGTGCCAGCAGCTTAGGAATGGAACGCTATGGCTACACCTTC. Encoded protein: CASSLGMERYGYTF.

This chain connects TRBV7-9 to TRBJ2-4; D is unclear. The CDR3 sequence is 14 residues long. Germline CDR1 reads SEHNR; CDR2 reads FQNEAQ (reference sequence). V was pared by 5 bases and J by 1 base, with 9 bases between. CDR3 DNA sequence: TGTGCCAGCAGCCCGGAAGGGGCCAAAAACATTCAGTACTTC. It is translated as CASSPEGAKNIQYF.